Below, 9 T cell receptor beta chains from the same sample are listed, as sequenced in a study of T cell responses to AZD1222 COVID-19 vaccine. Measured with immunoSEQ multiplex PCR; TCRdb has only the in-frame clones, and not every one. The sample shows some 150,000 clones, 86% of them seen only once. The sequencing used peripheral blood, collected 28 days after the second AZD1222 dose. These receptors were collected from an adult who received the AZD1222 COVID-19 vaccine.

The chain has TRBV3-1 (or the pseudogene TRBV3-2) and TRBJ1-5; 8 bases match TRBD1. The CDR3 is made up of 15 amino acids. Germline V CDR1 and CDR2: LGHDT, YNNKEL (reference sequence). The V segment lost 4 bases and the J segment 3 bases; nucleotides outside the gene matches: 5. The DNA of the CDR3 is TGTGCCAGCAGCCCAATGACAGGGGCCAATCAGCCCCAGCATTTT. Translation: CASSPMTGANQPQHF.

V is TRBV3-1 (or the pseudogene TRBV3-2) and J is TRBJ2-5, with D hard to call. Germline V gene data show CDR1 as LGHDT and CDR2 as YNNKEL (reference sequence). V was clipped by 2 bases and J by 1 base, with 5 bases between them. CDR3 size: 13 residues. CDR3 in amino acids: CASSQFPQETQYF. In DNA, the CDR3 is TGTGCCAGCAGCCAATTTCCCCAAGAGACCCAGTACTTC.

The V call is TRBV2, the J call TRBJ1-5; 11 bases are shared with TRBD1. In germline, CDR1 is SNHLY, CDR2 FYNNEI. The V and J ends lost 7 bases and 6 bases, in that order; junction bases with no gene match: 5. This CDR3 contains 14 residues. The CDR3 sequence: CASTRTGGVQPQHF. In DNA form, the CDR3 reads TGTGCCAGCACTCGGACAGGGGGCGTTCAGCCCCAGCATTTT.

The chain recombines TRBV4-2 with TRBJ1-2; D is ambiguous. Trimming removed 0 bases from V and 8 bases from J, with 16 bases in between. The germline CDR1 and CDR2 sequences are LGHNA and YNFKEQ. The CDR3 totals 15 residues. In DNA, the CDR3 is TGTGCCAGCAGCCAAGAAATTGGTGGGAAAGGGGGCTACACCTTC. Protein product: CASSQEIGGKGGYTF.

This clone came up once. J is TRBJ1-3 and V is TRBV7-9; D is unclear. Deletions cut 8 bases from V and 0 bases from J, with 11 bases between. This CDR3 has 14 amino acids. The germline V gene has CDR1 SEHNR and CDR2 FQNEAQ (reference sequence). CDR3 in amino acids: CASVFTDSGNTIYF. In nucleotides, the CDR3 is TGTGCCAGCGTTTTTACCGACTCTGGAAACACCATATATTTT.

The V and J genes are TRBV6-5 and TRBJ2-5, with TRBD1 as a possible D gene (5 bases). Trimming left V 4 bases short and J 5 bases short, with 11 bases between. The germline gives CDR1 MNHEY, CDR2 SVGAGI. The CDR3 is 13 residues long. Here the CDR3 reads CASSSGFQETQYF. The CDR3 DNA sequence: TGTGCCAGCAGTTCAGGGTTCCAGGAGACCCAGTACTTC.

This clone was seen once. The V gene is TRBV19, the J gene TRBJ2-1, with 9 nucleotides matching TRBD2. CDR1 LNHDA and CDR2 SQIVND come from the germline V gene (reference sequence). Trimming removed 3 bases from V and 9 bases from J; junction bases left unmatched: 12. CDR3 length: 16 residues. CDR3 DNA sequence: TGTGCCAGTAGTATTGTGGGCGGGAGGGCCGTGGGTGAGCAGTTCTTC. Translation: CASSIVGGRAVGEQFF.

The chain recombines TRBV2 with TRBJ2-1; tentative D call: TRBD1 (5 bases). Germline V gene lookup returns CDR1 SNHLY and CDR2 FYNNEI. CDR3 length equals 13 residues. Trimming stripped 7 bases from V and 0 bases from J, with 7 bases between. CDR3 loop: CASMGPSYNEQFF. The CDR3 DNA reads TGTGCCAGCATGGGGCCCTCCTACAATGAGCAGTTCTTC.

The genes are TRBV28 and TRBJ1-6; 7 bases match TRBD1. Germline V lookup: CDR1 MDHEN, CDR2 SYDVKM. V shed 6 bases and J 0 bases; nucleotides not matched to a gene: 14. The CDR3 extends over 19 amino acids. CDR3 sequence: CASSLRRDSSSSYNSPLHF. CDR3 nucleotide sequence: TGTGCCAGCAGCCTCAGACGGGACAGCTCGAGCTCCTATAATTCACCCCTCCACTTT.